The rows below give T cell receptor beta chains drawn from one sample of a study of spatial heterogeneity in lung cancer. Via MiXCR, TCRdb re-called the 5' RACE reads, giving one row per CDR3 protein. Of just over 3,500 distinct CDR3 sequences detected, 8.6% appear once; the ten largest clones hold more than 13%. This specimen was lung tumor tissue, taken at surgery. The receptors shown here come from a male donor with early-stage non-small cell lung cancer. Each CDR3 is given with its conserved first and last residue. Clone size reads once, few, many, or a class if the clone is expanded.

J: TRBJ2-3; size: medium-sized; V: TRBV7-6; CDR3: CASSPGVDTQYF
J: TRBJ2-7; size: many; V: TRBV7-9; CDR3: CASSSQRGGLGEQYF
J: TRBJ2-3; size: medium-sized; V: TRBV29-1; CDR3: CSVGTDTQYF
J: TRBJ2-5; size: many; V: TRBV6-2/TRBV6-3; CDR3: CASSYGGGRETQYF
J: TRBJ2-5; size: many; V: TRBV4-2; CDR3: CASSQESRGTETQYF
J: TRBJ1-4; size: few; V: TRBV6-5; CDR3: CASSYLPATGRNEKLFF
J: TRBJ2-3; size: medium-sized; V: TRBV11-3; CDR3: CASSLGRRDTQYF
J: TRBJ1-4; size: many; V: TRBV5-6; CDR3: CASSLEGGEKLFF
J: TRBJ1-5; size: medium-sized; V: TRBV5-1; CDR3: CASSLDGHSNQPQHF
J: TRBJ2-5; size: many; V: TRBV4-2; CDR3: CASSFSGGGETQYF